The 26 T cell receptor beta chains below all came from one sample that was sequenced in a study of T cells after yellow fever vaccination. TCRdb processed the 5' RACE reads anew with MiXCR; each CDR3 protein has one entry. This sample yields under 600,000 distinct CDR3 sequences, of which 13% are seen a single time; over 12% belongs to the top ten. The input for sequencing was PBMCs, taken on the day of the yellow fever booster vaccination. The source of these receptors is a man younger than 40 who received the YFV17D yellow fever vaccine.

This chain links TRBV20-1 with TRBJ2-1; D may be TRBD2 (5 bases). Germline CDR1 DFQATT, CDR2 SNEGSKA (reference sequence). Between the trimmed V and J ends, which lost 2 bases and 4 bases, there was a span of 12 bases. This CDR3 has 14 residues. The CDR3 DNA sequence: TGCAGTGCTAGACAAGCGGAACATTACAATGAGCAGTTCTTC. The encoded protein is CSARQAEHYNEQFF.

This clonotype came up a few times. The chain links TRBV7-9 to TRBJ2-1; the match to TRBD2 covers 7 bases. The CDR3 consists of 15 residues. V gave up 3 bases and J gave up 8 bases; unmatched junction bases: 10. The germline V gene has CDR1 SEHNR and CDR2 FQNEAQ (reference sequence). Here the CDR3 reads CASSFWRENFDEQFF. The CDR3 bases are TGTGCCAGCAGCTTCTGGCGGGAGAATTTCGATGAGCAGTTCTTC.

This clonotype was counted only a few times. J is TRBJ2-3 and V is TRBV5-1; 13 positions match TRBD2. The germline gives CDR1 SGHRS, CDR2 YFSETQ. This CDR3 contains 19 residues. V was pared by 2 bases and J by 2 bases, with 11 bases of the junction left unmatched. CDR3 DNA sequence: TGCGCCAGCAGCTTCAGGACTAGCGGGAGAGGTGGCTTCACAGATACGCAGTATTTT. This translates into CASSFRTSGRGGFTDTQYF.

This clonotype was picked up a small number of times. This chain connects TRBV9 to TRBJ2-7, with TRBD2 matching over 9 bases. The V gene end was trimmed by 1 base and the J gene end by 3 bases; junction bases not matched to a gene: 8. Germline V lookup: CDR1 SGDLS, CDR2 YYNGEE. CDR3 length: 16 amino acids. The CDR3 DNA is TGTGCCAGCAGCGTATCGGGCGGGAGGGCCGACTACGAGCAGTACTTC. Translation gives CASSVSGGRADYEQYF.

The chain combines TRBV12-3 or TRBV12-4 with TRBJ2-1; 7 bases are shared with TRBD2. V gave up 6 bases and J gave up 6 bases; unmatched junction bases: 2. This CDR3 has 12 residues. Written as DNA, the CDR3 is TGTGCCAGCAGCTGGGGGGGCAATGAGCAGTTCTTC. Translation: CASSWGGNEQFF.

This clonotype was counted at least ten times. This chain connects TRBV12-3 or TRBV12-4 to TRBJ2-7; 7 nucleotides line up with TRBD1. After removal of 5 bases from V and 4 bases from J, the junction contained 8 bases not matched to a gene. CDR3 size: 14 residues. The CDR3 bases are TGTGCCAGCAGTCACGGGACAGCAACTTACGAGCAGTACTTC. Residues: CASSHGTATYEQYF.

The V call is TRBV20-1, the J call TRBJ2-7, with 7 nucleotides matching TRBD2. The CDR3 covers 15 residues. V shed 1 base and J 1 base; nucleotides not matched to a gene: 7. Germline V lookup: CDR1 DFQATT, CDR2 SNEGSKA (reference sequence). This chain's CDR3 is CSARGGGLPSYEQYF. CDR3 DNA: TGCAGTGCTAGAGGCGGGGGACTACCTTCCTACGAGCAGTACTTC.

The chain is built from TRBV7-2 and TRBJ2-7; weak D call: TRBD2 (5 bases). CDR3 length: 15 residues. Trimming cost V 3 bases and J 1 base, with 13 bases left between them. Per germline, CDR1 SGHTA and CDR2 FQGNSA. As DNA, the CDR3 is TGTGCCAGCAGCTTGGCGGGCTTACAGTCCTACGAGCAGTACTTC. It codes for CASSLAGLQSYEQYF.

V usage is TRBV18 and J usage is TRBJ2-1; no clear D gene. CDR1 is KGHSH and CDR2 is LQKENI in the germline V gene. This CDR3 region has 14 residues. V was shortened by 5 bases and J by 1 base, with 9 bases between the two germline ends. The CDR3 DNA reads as TGTGCCAGCTCAACCGATAGGTCCTACAATGAGCAGTTCTTC. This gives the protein CASSTDRSYNEQFF.

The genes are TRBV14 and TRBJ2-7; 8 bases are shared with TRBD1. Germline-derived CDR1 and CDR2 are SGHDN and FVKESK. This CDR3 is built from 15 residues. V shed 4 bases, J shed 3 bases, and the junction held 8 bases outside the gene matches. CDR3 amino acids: CASSRRDRPYYEQYF. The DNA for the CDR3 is TGTGCCAGCAGCCGCCGGGACAGGCCTTACTACGAGCAGTACTTC.

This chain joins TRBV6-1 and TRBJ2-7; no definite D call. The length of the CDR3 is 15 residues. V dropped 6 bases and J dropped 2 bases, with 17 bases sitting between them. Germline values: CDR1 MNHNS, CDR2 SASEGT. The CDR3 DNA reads TGTGCCAGCAGGGGCCAGATCTCGAGGACCTACGAGCAGTACTTC. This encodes CASRGQISRTYEQYF.

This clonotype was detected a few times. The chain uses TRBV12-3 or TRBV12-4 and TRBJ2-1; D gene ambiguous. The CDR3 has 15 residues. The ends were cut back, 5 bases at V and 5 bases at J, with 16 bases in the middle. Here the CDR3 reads CASSPGWDNDNEQFF. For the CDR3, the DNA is TGTGCCAGCAGTCCCGGGTGGGATAACGACAATGAGCAGTTCTTC.

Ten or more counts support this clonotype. CDR3 loop: CASSHDRVPKTQYF. The CDR3 bases are TGTGCCAGCAGCCACGACAGGGTGCCCAAGACCCAGTACTTC. The chain recombines TRBV6-5 with TRBJ2-5, with 7 nucleotides matching TRBD1. The CDR3 spans 14 residues. Germline assignment: CDR1 MNHEY and CDR2 SVGAGI. The J segment lost 6 bases and the V segment lost 6 bases, leaving 10 bases of the junction unmatched.

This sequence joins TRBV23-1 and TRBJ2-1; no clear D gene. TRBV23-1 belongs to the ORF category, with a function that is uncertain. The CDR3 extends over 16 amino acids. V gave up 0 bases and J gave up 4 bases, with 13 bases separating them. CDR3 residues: CASSQSNDHGYNEQFF. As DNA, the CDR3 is TGCGCCAGCAGTCAATCGAACGACCATGGGTACAATGAGCAGTTCTTC.

CDR3: CASSPGSTGEQYF. CDR3 in DNA: TGTGCCAGCAGCCCCGGGAGCACCGGCGAGCAGTACTTC. The V gene is TRBV12-3 or TRBV12-4, the J gene TRBJ2-7; D might be TRBD2 (6 bases). The CDR3 consists of 13 residues. V lost 6 bases and J 6 bases, leaving 15 bases between the germline ends.

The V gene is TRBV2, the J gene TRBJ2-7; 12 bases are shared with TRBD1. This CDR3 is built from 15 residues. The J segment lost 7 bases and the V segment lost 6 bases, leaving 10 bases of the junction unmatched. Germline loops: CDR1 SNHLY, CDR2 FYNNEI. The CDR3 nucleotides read TGTGCCAGCAGACCGCCGGGACAGGGGGCCGGTGAGCAGTACTTC. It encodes CASRPPGQGAGEQYF.

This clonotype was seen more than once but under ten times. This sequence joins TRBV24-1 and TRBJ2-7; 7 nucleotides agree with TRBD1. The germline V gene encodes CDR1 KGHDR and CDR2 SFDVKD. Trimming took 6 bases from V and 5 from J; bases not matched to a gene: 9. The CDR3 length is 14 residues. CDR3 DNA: TGTGCCACCAGTAGTACTACAGGGGACCACGAGCAGTACTTC. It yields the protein CATSSTTGDHEQYF.

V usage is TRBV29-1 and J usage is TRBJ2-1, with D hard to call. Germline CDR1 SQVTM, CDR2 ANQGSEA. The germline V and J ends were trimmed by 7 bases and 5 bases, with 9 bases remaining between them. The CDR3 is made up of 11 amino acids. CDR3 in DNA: TGCAGCGCCGAGCCGGACAATGAGCAGTTCTTC. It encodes CSAEPDNEQFF.

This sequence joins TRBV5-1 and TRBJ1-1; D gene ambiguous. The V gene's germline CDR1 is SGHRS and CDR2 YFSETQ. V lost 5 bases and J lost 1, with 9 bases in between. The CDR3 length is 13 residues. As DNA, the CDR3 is TGCGCCAGCAGGCCTCCGGCGAACACTGAAGCTTTCTTT. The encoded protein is CASRPPANTEAFF.

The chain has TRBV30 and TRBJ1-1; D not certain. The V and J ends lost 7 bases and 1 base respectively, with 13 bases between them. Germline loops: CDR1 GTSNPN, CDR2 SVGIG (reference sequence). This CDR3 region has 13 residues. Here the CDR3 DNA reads TGTGCCTCGAGGTACGTTACGAACACTGAAGCTTTCTTT. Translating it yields CASRYVTNTEAFF.

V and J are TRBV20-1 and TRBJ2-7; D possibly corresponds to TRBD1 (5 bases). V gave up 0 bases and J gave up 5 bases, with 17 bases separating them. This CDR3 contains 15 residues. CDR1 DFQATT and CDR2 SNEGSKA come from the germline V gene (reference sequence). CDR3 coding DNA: TGCAGTGCTAGAGATAGCAAGGGGTTGTCGCACGAGCAGTACTTC. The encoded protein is CSARDSKGLSHEQYF.

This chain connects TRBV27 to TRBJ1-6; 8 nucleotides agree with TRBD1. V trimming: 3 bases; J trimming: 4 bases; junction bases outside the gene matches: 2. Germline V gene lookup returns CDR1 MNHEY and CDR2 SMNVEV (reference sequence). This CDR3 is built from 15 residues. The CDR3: CASSLDREYNSPLHF. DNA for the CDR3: TGTGCCAGCAGTTTGGACAGGGAATATAATTCACCCCTCCACTTT.

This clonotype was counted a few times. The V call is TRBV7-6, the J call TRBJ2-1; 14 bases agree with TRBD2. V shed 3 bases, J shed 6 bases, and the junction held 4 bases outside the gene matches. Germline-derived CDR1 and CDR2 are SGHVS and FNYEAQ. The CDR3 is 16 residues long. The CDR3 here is CASSLGLAGVGNEQFF. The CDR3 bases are TGTGCCAGCAGCTTGGGACTAGCGGGAGTCGGCAATGAGCAGTTCTTC.

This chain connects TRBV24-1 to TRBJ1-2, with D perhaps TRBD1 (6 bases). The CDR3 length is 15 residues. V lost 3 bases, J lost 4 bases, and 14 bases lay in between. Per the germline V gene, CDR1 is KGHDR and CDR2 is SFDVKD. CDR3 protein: CATSDTAGVGYGYTF. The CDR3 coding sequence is TGTGCCACCAGTGATACCGCAGGGGTGGGCTATGGCTACACCTTC.

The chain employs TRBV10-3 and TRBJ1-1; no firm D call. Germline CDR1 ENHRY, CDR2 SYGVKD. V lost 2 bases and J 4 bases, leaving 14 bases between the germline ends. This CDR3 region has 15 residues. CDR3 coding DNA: TGTGCCATCAGTGAGAAGAAAGGGCTCGGCACTGAAGCTTTCTTT. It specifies CAISEKKGLGTEAFF.

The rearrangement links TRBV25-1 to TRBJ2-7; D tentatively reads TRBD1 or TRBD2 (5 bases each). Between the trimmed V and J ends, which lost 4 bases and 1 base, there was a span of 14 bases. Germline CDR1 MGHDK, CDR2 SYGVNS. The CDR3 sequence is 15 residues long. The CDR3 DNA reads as TGTGCCAGCAGTGGGGGGACCTCTCCGTCCTACGAGCAGTACTTC. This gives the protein CASSGGTSPSYEQYF.